This T cell receptor (beta chain) derives from a study of Graves' ophthalmopathy and Graves' hyperthyroidism. Overall study findings and caveats: Built on 13 signatures, a model told ophthalmopathy apart from stable hyperthyroidism with about 88% sensitivity and less than 82% specificity. The model forecast ophthalmopathy progression, reaching roughly 70% sensitivity and 72% to 80% specificity.

Sampling approximately 10 ml of fresh peripheral blood provided the PBMCs. This CDR3 contains 14 residues. V lost 5 bases and J 3 bases, leaving 13 bases between the germline ends. Investigators amplified TCR beta CDR3 regions from RNA transcripts. HTBI-primed first-round RT-PCR preceded second-round multiplex PCR. TCRdb independently ran MiXCR on the multiplex PCR reads; one entry per CDR3 protein. In the table there are 650,000 to 800,000 distinct CDR3 sequences, over 40% of which are singletons. This clonotype occurred many times. Antigen: not known. J is TRBJ1-1 and V is TRBV12-3 or TRBV12-4; maybe TRBD1 (5 bases). Sequences were obtained from peripheral blood. The sequence derives from an adult man with Graves' ophthalmopathy. CDR3 in amino acids: CASSPDGRDTEAFF. The CDR3 DNA sequence: TGTGCCAGCAGTCCAGATGGCAGGGACACTGAAGCTTTCTTT.